The 5 T cell receptor beta chains presented below share a single source sample, sequenced in a study of cytomegalovirus exposure and HLA in healthy donors. The PCR contained 60 Vbeta and 13 Jbeta primers. Data came from immunoSEQ multiplex PCR; TCRdb stores just in-frame clones and leaves some out. The sample records around 190,000 clones, about 80% being singletons. What was sequenced was PBMCs. These receptors were collected from a woman under 40 in good health and CMV-seropositive.

This chain joins TRBV10-3 and TRBJ1-5; 7 positions agree with TRBD1. V trimming: 6 bases; J trimming: 7 bases; junction bases outside the gene matches: 9. The CDR3 is made up of 14 amino acids. Germline assignment: CDR1 ENHRY and CDR2 SYGVKD. For the CDR3, the DNA is TGTGCCATCAGCCCCACAGGGGATAGACAGCCCCAGCATTTT. It encodes CAISPTGDRQPQHF.

This clone was observed once. The rearrangement joins TRBV19 to TRBJ2-3, with D perhaps matching TRBD2 (5 bases). This CDR3 region has 12 residues. Germline V gene lookup returns CDR1 LNHDA and CDR2 SQIVND (reference sequence). V lost 6 bases to trimming and J lost 9 bases, with 13 bases between them. Here the CDR3 DNA reads TGTGCCAGTAGCGAACTGAGGGAGACGCAGTATTTT. Residues: CASSELRETQYF.

The rearrangement joins TRBV7-8 to TRBJ2-1; 11 bases map to TRBD2. Losses at the gene ends were 0 bases for V and 8 bases for J; bases not matched to a gene: 6. Germline-derived CDR1 and CDR2 are SGHVS and FQNEAQ. The CDR3 runs to 16 residues. The CDR3, as DNA: TGTGCCAGCAGCTTAGCGGCTAGCGGGGGGCTCGATGAGCAGTTCTTC. Its translation: CASSLAASGGLDEQFF. Together with reference TRBV7-8 and TRBJ2-1, the CDR3 gives the full variable domain: GAGVSQSPRYKVAKRGQDVALRCDPISGHVSLFWYQQALGQGPEFLTYFQNEAQLDKSGLPSDRFFAERPEGSVSTLKIQRTQQEDSAVYLCASSLAASGGLDEQFFGPGTRLTVL.

Only a few counts were recorded for this clone. The V and J genes are TRBV7-8 and TRBJ1-5; D is uncertain. Trimming stripped 2 bases from V and 7 bases from J, with 18 bases between. Germline lookup yields CDR1 SGHVS and CDR2 FQNEAQ. The CDR3 totals 16 residues. CDR3 region: CASSLISGFSAQPQHF. The CDR3 bases are TGTGCCAGCAGCTTAATCTCGGGATTCTCGGCACAGCCCCAGCATTTT.

This clone is a singleton in its sample. The chain uses TRBV9 and TRBJ2-1; 8 bases are shared with TRBD2. V shed 3 bases, J shed 3 bases, and the junction held 5 bases outside the gene matches. This CDR3 has 15 amino acids. CDR1 is SGDLS, CDR2 YYNGEE, per germline. CDR3 sequence: CASSGAGAVYNEQFF. CDR3 DNA: TGTGCCAGCAGCGGAGCGGGAGCCGTCTACAATGAGCAGTTCTTC.